These 6 T cell receptor beta chains originate from one sample sequenced in a study of blood T cell repertoires in COVID-19. Clones were sequenced by immunoSEQ multiplex PCR, and TCRdb holds only the in-frame ones, with some missing. The profile shows 200,000 or so clones, 79% of them singletons. Material for sequencing was peripheral blood. Receptors originate from a man aged 55 to 69 with active or convalescent COVID-19.

This chain links TRBV28 with TRBJ2-2; TRBD1 might be the D (5 bases). Between the trimmed V and J ends, which lost 7 bases and 7 bases, there was a span of 16 bases. Germline V lookup: CDR1 MDHEN, CDR2 SYDVKM. There are 14 residues in the CDR3. CDR3 in DNA: TGTGCCAGCAACCAACCAGGGTTAATCGGGGAGCTGTTTTTT. Protein: CASNQPGLIGELFF.

This clone was seen a handful of times. J is TRBJ2-4 and V is TRBV20-1, with D unresolved. Germline CDR1 reads DFQATT; CDR2 reads SNEGSKA (reference sequence). This CDR3 comprises 13 residues. Trimming took 3 bases from V and 6 from J, leaving 12 bases between them. The CDR3 is CSASGAYLNIQYF. The CDR3 DNA is TGCAGTGCTAGTGGAGCGTACCTAAACATTCAGTACTTC.

CDR3 DNA: TGTGCCAGCAGCTTAGCGACTAGCGGGAGGGTGGATACGCAGTATTTT. Translation: CASSLATSGRVDTQYF. This chain connects TRBV7-6 to TRBJ2-3; 14 bases are shared with TRBD2. This CDR3 is 16 amino acids long. Per germline, CDR1 SGHVS and CDR2 FNYEAQ. Trimming removed 0 bases from V and 6 bases from J; junction bases left unmatched: 2.

The chain carries TRBV7-2 and TRBJ2-1, with 12 bases identical to TRBD2. The CDR3 has 16 residues. Germline V gives CDR1 SGHTA, CDR2 FQGNSA. The V segment lost 5 bases and the J segment 12 bases; nucleotides outside the gene matches: 14. The CDR3 sequence is CASSPILAGGGTGQFF. CDR3 coding DNA: TGTGCCAGCAGCCCCATACTAGCGGGAGGCGGTACGGGGCAGTTCTTC.

As regards this clone: The junction and the germline gene differ at one end; a read error may be behind it. The J gene is TRBJ1-1, the V gene TRBV9; no firm D call. The CDR3 consists of 12 residues. Germline CDR1 and CDR2: SGDLS and YYNGEE. CDR3 loop: CASSVATGPSSF. CDR3 in DNA: TGTGCCAGCAGCGTAGCAACTGGGCCTTCATCCTTT.

This clone was observed a few times. The V and J genes are TRBV18 and TRBJ2-7; TRBD2 aligns across 9 bases. Per germline, CDR1 KGHSH and CDR2 LQKENI. The CDR3 runs 16 residues. The V gene end was trimmed by 2 bases and the J gene end by 6 bases; junction bases not matched to a gene: 11. This CDR3 is CASSPGLAGSGGEQYF. CDR3 bases: TGTGCCAGCTCACCAGGCCTAGCGGGAAGCGGGGGCGAGCAGTACTTC.